Shown below are 21 T cell receptor beta chains from a single sample sequenced in a study of vaccination effects on CD4 cells after COVID-19. These receptors have no known antigen. Antigen-specific CD4+ T cells were first expanded with viral peptide pools by the ViraFEST assay and only then sequenced. Cells that had been cultured for roughly ten days were the source of isolated CD4+ T cells. Vaccination of participants consisted of two doses of either the BNT162b2 or mRNA-1273 vaccine. Some clones are missing from TCRdb's copy, which holds only in-frame ones; the method was immunoSEQ multiplex PCR. In the table there are around 24,000 clones, about three quarters of which are singletons. This sample comprised CD4+ T cells from PBMCs cultured with HCoV-NL63 spike peptides, obtained after COVID-19 vaccination. The source is a human donor who received a COVID-19 vaccine.

The CDR3 here is CAIRMGLAGFYEQYF. For the CDR3, the DNA is TGTGCCATCAGGATGGGACTAGCGGGATTCTACGAGCAGTACTTC. The chain joins TRBV10-3 to TRBJ2-7, with 13 nucleotides matching TRBD2. The germline CDR1 and CDR2 sequences are ENHRY and SYGVKD. With V trimmed by 6 bases and J by 3 bases, 5 bases remained unmatched. CDR3 size: 15 residues.

There are a few counts of this clone. V and J are TRBV3-1 (or the pseudogene TRBV3-2) and TRBJ1-1; 12 bases are shared with TRBD1. The CDR3 totals 15 residues. V shed 6 bases and J 4 bases; nucleotides not matched to a gene: 6. In germline, CDR1 is LGHDT, CDR2 YNNKEL (reference sequence). The CDR3: CASSLPGQGATEAFF. The CDR3 DNA reads TGTGCCAGCAGTCTTCCGGGACAGGGGGCCACTGAAGCTTTCTTT.

The rearrangement joins TRBV19 to TRBJ2-2, with unresolved D. The CDR3 runs 13 residues. V was clipped by 7 bases and J by 5 bases, with 11 bases between them. The germline CDR1 and CDR2 sequences are LNHDA and SQIVND (reference sequence). The CDR3, as DNA: TGTGCCAGTACTCCCCTGGGGACCGGGGAGCTGTTTTTT. This codes for CASTPLGTGELFF.

The rearrangement links TRBV7-9 to TRBJ1-2; TRBD1 is a possible D gene (5 bases). Per the germline V gene, CDR1 is SEHNR and CDR2 is FQNEAQ (reference sequence). The CDR3 length is 14 residues. V lost 5 bases to trimming and J lost 6 bases, with 16 bases between them. CDR3 in amino acids: CASSPGGGTDGYTF. The CDR3 bases are TGTGCCAGCAGCCCCGGGGGGGGTACCGATGGCTACACCTTC.

V is TRBV30 and J is TRBJ2-5; D may correspond to TRBD1 or TRBD2 (5 bases each). The CDR3 consists of 13 residues. Per germline, CDR1 GTSNPN and CDR2 SVGIG (reference sequence). Trimming removed 0 bases at V and 5 bases at J, with 10 bases between. The CDR3 reads CAWSVRGAETQYF. CDR3 bases: TGTGCCTGGAGTGTACGGGGCGCTGAGACCCAGTACTTC.

The chain recombines TRBV2 with TRBJ2-4; the match to TRBD1 covers 9 bases. Germline assignment: CDR1 SNHLY and CDR2 FYNNEI. The V and J ends lost 6 bases and 6 bases, in that order; junction bases with no gene match: 6. The CDR3 loop spans 14 amino acids. The DNA of the CDR3 is TGTGCCAGCAGCCCAGACAGGGGGGTAAACATTCAGTACTTC. This sequence encodes CASSPDRGVNIQYF.

This chain joins TRBV9 and TRBJ2-1; 8 bases are shared with TRBD1. After removal of 2 bases from V and 2 bases from J, the junction contained 3 bases not matched to a gene. CDR3 size: 15 residues. Per the germline V gene, CDR1 is SGDLS and CDR2 is YYNGEE. The DNA of the CDR3 is TGTGCCAGCAGCGTCCAGGGGGCGACCTACAATGAGCAGTTCTTC. This gives the protein CASSVQGATYNEQFF.

The V call is TRBV10-3, the J call TRBJ2-1; possibly TRBD2 for D (5 bases). Trimming removed 4 bases from V and 6 bases from J, with 10 bases in between. CDR3 length: 13 residues. The germline gives CDR1 ENHRY, CDR2 SYGVKD. The CDR3 region is CAISGGKGNEQFF. The CDR3 DNA sequence: TGTGCCATCAGTGGAGGGAAGGGCAATGAGCAGTTCTTC.

This clone has only a few counts. V is TRBV9 and J is TRBJ2-7; perhaps D is TRBD1 or TRBD2 (5 bases each). In germline, CDR1 is SGDLS, CDR2 YYNGEE. Trimming shortened V by 0 bases and J by 3 bases, and 10 bases separated the two germline ends. The CDR3 runs to 14 residues. The chain's CDR3 is CASSVGDRDYEQYF. DNA for the CDR3: TGTGCCAGCAGCGTAGGGGACCGAGACTACGAGCAGTACTTC. Combining the CDR3 with reference TRBV9 and TRBJ2-7 gives the whole variable domain DSGVTQTPKHLITATGQRVTLRCSPRSGDLSVYWYQQSLDQGLQFLIQYYNGEERAKGNILERFSAQQFPDLHSELNLSSLELGDSALYFCASSVGDRDYEQYFGPGTRLTVT.

This chain joins TRBV30 and TRBJ2-5; maybe TRBD2 (5 bases). Germline-derived CDR1 and CDR2 are GTSNPN and SVGIG (reference sequence). The CDR3 spans 11 residues. V was clipped by 5 bases and J by 9 bases, with 13 bases between them. CDR3 amino acids: CAWAEGRAQYF. The DNA for the CDR3 is TGTGCCTGGGCAGAAGGGCGGGCCCAGTACTTC.

This clone showed up just once. The chain has TRBV5-4 and TRBJ2-5, with D perhaps TRBD1 (5 bases). The CDR3 runs 13 residues. Per the germline V gene, CDR1 is SGHNT and CDR2 is YYREEE (reference sequence). V was cut by 4 bases and J by 2 bases, with 9 bases left in between. The CDR3 coding sequence is TGTGCCAGCAGCCTGGGGCTACAAGAGACCCAGTACTTC. Protein: CASSLGLQETQYF.

DNA of the CDR3: TGTGCCAGCTCAGAACAGGGCCTGAACACTGAAGCTTTCTTT. It codes for CASSEQGLNTEAFF. The chain carries TRBV18 and TRBJ1-1; D might be TRBD1 (6 bases). The germline CDR1 and CDR2 sequences are KGHSH and LQKENI. CDR3 length: 14 residues. V was clipped by 5 bases and J by 0 bases, with 10 bases between them. Together with reference TRBV18 and TRBJ1-1, the CDR3 gives the full variable domain: NAGVMQNPRHLVRRRGQEARLRCSPMKGHSHVYWYRQLPEEGLKFMVYLQKENIIDESGMPKERFSAEFPKEGPSILRIQQVVRGDSAAYFCASSEQGLNTEAFFGQGTRLTVV.

The chain combines TRBV7-9 with TRBJ2-7, with D possibly TRBD2 on 5 matching bases. The CDR3 length is 14 residues. CDR1 SEHNR and CDR2 FQNEAQ come from the germline V gene (reference sequence). V was pared by 5 bases and J by 5 bases, with 16 bases between. The chain's CDR3 is CASSRSGGGNEQYF. CDR3 in DNA: TGTGCCAGCAGCCGTTCAGGAGGTGGGAACGAGCAGTACTTC.

This chain uses TRBV5-6 with TRBJ1-2; 8 bases are a match to TRBD1. This CDR3 comprises 14 residues. V lost 4 bases, J lost 7 bases, and 9 bases stayed unmatched. In germline, CDR1 is SGHDT, CDR2 YYEEEE. This chain's CDR3 is CASSKNRGAGGYTF. CDR3 DNA sequence: TGTGCCAGCAGCAAAAACAGGGGGGCCGGTGGCTACACCTTC.

The V and J genes are TRBV6-5 and TRBJ2-3, with 7 bases matching TRBD2. CDR1 is MNHEY and CDR2 is SVGAGI in the germline V gene. The V gene end was trimmed by 6 bases and the J gene end by 6 bases; junction bases not matched to a gene: 6. The CDR3 totals 13 residues. Here the CDR3 reads CASSRGEGDTQYF. The CDR3 nucleotides are TGTGCCAGCAGCCGAGGGGAGGGTGATACGCAGTATTTT.

This clone came up once. The rearrangement uses TRBV2 and TRBJ2-5; D is uncertain. The germline V and J ends were trimmed by 2 bases and 5 bases, with 3 bases remaining between them. The CDR3 sequence is 11 residues long. Germline CDR1 and CDR2: SNHLY and FYNNEI. In DNA, the CDR3 is TGTGCCAGCAGTGAATTGGAGACCCAGTACTTC. Translating it yields CASSELETQYF. The full variable domain, completed using reference TRBV2 and TRBJ2-5, is EPEVTQTPSHQVTQMGQEVILRCVPISNHLYFYWYRQILGQKVEFLVSFYNNEISEKSEIFDDQFSVERPDGSNFTLKIRSTKLEDSAMYFCASSELETQYFGPGTRLLVL.

This clone was detected a few times. The genes are TRBV11-2 and TRBJ1-6, with D tentatively TRBD1 (5 bases). V was trimmed by 0 bases and J by 7 bases, leaving 10 bases between them. The CDR3 has 15 amino acids. Germline V gene lookup returns CDR1 SGHAT and CDR2 FQNNGV. The CDR3 loop is CASSLDPGPNSPLHF. In DNA, the CDR3 is TGTGCCAGCAGCTTAGACCCGGGGCCGAATTCACCCCTCCACTTT.

The V call is TRBV28, the J call TRBJ1-2, with unresolved D. Germline V lookup: CDR1 MDHEN, CDR2 SYDVKM. The CDR3 length is 13 residues. The V gene lost 3 bases and the J gene lost 4 bases, with 9 bases spanning the gap. In DNA, the CDR3 is TGTGCCAGCAGTTTTGACGGACTCTATGGCTACACCTTC. Translation: CASSFDGLYGYTF.

This chain joins TRBV2 and TRBJ2-3; TRBD2 aligns across 15 bases. V lost 6 bases, J lost 0 bases, and 10 bases stayed unmatched. The CDR3 has 19 amino acids. Germline V gives CDR1 SNHLY, CDR2 FYNNEI. The CDR3 loop is CASRTGTSGGLASTDTQYF. Written as DNA, the CDR3 is TGTGCCAGCAGGACCGGGACTAGCGGGGGGCTAGCTAGCACAGATACGCAGTATTTT.

The chain combines TRBV11-2 with TRBJ1-2; D is perhaps TRBD1 (6 bases). CDR3 length: 13 amino acids. Germline lookup yields CDR1 SGHAT and CDR2 FQNNGV. V lost 5 bases, J lost 4 bases, and 11 bases lay in between. DNA of the CDR3: TGTGCCAGCAGCCCTTCAGGGGCCTATGGCTACACCTTC. This sequence encodes CASSPSGAYGYTF. Complete variable domain (other parts from reference TRBV11-2 and TRBJ1-2): EAGVAQSPRYKIIEKRQSVAFWCNPISGHATLYWYQQILGQGPKLLIQFQNNGVVDDSQLPKDRFSAERLKGVDSTLKIQPAKLEDSAVYLCASSPSGAYGYTFGSGTRLTVV.

The chain combines TRBV9 with TRBJ2-7, with D uncertain. Trimming left V 5 bases short and J 0 bases short, with 18 bases between. The CDR3 length is 16 residues. Germline CDR1 reads SGDLS; CDR2 reads YYNGEE. The CDR3 spells CASSARMILTSYEQYF. For the CDR3, the DNA is TGTGCCAGCAGTGCCAGGATGATACTTACCTCCTACGAGCAGTACTTC.